This TCR beta chain was observed in a study of T cell repertoires in cytomegalovirus infection. The overall study: Recently identified HLA-C-restricted CMV epitopes were among the peptides used. Carrying CMV and the relevant HLA type showed in public TCR beta signatures.

Germline loops: CDR1 MDHEN, CDR2 SYDVKM. The CDR3 consists of 15 residues. Trimming took off 3 bases at V and 0 bases at J, with 11 bases between the two ends. In the case of this clonotype: Its antigen is currently unknown.

MiXCR was run by TCRdb on the reads, yielding one entry per CDR3 protein. The sample has approximately 110,000 distinct CDR3 sequences, 32% seen once. The origin of this receptor is a human donor in good health (CMV status not recorded). Some clones in this sample may be carry-over from other donors' samples. Sequenced material: CD8+ T cells from cultured PBMCs, taken from culture after CMV antigen stimulation. The chain employs TRBV28 and TRBJ1-1; D remains ambiguous. The CDR3 is CASSFTPAMNTEAFF. The DNA of the CDR3 is TGTGCCAGCAGTTTTACCCCTGCGATGAACACTGAAGCTTTCTTT.